This T cell receptor (beta chain) was documented in a study of tumor-infiltrating lymphocytes in primary liver carcinoma (TCRdb year 2017). With respect to the entire study: Between November 2015 and early 2016, a handful of patients in China with histopathologically diagnosed primary liver carcinoma had their tumors surgically resected. The five patients had tumors staged T1-T3 N0M0, with maximum diameters ranging from roughly 4.2 to 11 cm. For each liver tumor, the study sampled five regions along with adjacent normal tissue and blood, and applied TCRbeta repertoire sequencing, expression microarrays and whole-exome sequencing. Samples yielded roughly 3.5 to 8 million productive TCRbeta reads; read depth did not differ significantly between tissue types. A total of roughly 35 specimens from 5 patients went through TCRbeta repertoire sequencing, namely 25 tumor regions, 5 adjacent noncancerous liver tissues and 5 peripheral blood samples. High reproducibility was observed for the technical replicate repertoires, with mean shared-clone rates around 0.89 and correlation coefficients above 0.95. Of the five patients (three men and two women, aged 30 to 69 years), four had hepatocellular carcinoma and one had combined HCC and intrahepatic cholangiocarcinoma. Overall study results and their limits: The top 250 clones accounted for a significantly greater share of the repertoire in tumors than in blood (p = 0.039). Repertoire overlap was higher between tumor regions (mean around 35%) than tumor-adjacent (17%) or tumor-blood (approximately 15%) pairs, consistent with antigen-driven expansion. Comparison of CD4+ and CD8+ T cell repertoires was precluded by the use of bulk unsorted samples. The study included only a few patients, and the authors note findings should be validated in a larger study. Because only the TCR beta chain was sequenced and unpaired alpha chains were not captured, true repertoire diversity is likely underestimated.

About this clonotype itself: Its target antigen remains unknown. A single base separates this from a much larger clone, so it may be a read error.

Starting from 500 to 600 ng total RNA, TCRbeta-specific cDNA was produced by reverse transcription with a constant-region primer and ProtoScript II reverse transcriptase. Construction of the TCRbeta libraries relied on three nested rounds of multiplex PCR, following a slightly modified ARM-PCR procedure. A final 25-cycle PCR with Deep VentR polymerase added sample barcodes and Illumina adapters. Amplicons of 200-500 bp were gel-purified with a QIAquick gel extraction kit before sequencing. An Illumina HiSeq 2500 was used to sequence the TCRbeta amplicons, generating 250-bp paired-end reads. As for the original processing: Reads were quality-trimmed with Trimmomatic v0.33, and paired reads were merged with FLASH v1.2.11 to recover full CDR3 sequences. MiGEC v1.2.1b assigned V, D and J germline segments to the rearranged TCRbeta sequences. Clonotype statistics and Shannon-Wiener diversity indices were calculated with VDJtools v1.0.0. Except for diversity analysis, only the 250 most abundant clonotypes of each sample were used in subsequent analyses to reduce sampling bias. TCRdb reworked the public reads: Q25 trimming with fastp, MiXCR clone assembly, productive beta chains retained. Each entry is one CDR3 protein sequence, shown with its most common DNA and genes. V and J calls and clone size were set by TCRdb, not the authors. In all, the sample holds roughly 330,000 distinct CDR3 sequences, and roughly 61% of those were seen once. About 6.5% of the sample is held by the ten biggest clonotypes.

Blood RNA was extracted from unsorted whole blood using TRIzol reagent, and germline DNA was obtained with the DNeasy Blood & Tissue kit. Chronic HBV infection was present in the patients, and the patients were treatment-naive at sampling. Before surgery, about 4 milliliters of peripheral blood were collected into K2EDTA tubes. The TCR comes from a man aged 40-49 years with primary liver carcinoma and hepatitis B virus infection. What was sequenced was peripheral blood.

Here the CDR3 is given as CASSPLRTGEREQFF. The DNA reads TGTGCCAGCAGTCCTCTCCGGACAGGGGAGCGTGAGCAGTTCTTC. The chain couples TRBV6-5 to TRBJ2-1, with 9 bases in between that match TRBD1. Here V drops 5 bases and J drops 9 bases, and the junction holds 11 bases not matched to any gene. The CDR3, from cysteine to phenylalanine, totals 15 residues. Just the 45-base CDR3 DNA is kept, in frame starting at base 1. The germline V gene gives CDR1 as MNHEY and CDR2 as SVGAGI.